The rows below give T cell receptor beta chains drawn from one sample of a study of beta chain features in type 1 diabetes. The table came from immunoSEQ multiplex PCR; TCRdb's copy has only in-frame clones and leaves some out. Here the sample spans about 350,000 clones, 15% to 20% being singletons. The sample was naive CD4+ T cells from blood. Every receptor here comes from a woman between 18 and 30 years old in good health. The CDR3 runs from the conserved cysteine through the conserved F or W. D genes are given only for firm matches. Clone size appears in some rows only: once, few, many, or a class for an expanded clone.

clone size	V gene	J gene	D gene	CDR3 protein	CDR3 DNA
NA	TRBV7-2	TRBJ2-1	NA	CASSLVVGVPPYNEQFF	TGTGCCAGCAGCTTAGTGGTAGGGGTACCCCCCTACAATGAGCAGTTCTTC
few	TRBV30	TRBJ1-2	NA	CASWRAPYGYTF	TGTGCCAGCTGGCGGGCACCGTATGGCTACACCTTC
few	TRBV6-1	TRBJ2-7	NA	CASSRSSSNSYEQYF	TGTGCCAGCAGCCGTTCGAGCTCCAATAGCTACGAGCAGTACTTC
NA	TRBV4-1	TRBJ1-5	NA	CASSQDPGVGGSNQPQHF	TGCGCCAGCAGCCAAGATCCTGGAGTCGGGGGTAGCAATCAGCCCCAGCATTTT
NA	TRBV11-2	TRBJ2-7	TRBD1	CASSPVARDRGTNYEQYF	TGTGCCAGCAGCCCAGTGGCTCGGGACAGGGGCACTAACTACGAGCAGTACTTC
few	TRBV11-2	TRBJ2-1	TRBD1	CASSSPRGRGNEQFF	TGTGCCAGCAGCTCCCCCAGGGGGCGCGGGAATGAGCAGTTCTTC
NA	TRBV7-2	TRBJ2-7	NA	CASTPGSGLSYEQYF	TGTGCCAGCACCCCAGGTAGCGGCCTCTCCTACGAGCAGTACTTC
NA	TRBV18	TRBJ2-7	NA	CASSPERSAGNEQYF	TGTGCCAGCTCACCAGAGAGGTCCGCAGGGAACGAGCAGTACTTC
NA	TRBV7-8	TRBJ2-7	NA	CASSLEGLRDF	TGTGCCAGCAGCTTAGAAGGACTTCGGGACTTC
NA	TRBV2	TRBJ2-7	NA	CASGLLDTRSEQYF	TGTGCCAGTGGCCTACTGGACACGCGGTCCGAGCAGTACTTC
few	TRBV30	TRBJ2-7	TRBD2	CAWRRTSGSSYEQYF	TGTGCCTGGAGAAGGACTAGCGGTAGCTCCTACGAGCAGTACTTC
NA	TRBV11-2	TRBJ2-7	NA	CASSPYRGSEQYF	TGTGCCAGCAGCCCCTACCGGGGGTCCGAGCAGTACTTC
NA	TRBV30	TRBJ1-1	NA	CAWRLAGNTEAFF	TGTGCCTGGAGGTTGGCAGGGAACACTGAAGCTTTCTTT
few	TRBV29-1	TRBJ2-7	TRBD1	CSVTLPGQGATYEQYF	TGCAGCGTTACCCTGCCGGGACAGGGGGCGACCTACGAGCAGTACTTC
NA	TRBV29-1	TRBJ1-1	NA	CSVEVAVNTEAFF	TGCAGCGTTGAAGTTGCGGTGAACACTGAAGCTTTCTTT
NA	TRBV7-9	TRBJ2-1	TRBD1	CASSLGAGGSNEQFF	TGTGCCAGCAGCTTAGGGGCAGGGGGTAGCAATGAGCAGTTCTTC
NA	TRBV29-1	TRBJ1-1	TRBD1	CSVETQGVGTEAFF	TGCAGCGTTGAAACTCAGGGGGTTGGGACTGAAGCTTTCTTT
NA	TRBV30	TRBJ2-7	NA	CAWTRGFNEQYF	TGTGCCTGGACGAGGGGGTTTAACGAGCAGTACTTC
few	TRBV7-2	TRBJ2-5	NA	CASSRTPGEETQYF	TGTGCCAGCAGCCGCACGCCGGGGGAAGAGACCCAGTACTTC
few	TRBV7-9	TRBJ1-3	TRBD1	CASSPPGGSGNTIYF	TGTGCCAGCAGCCCGCCAGGGGGATCTGGAAACACCATATATTTT
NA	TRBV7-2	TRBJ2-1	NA	CASSLAGANGNEQFF	TGTGCCAGCAGCTTAGCGGGAGCGAATGGGAATGAGCAGTTCTTC
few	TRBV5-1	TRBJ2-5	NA	CASSGESETQYF	TGCGCCAGCAGCGGGGAGTCAGAGACCCAGTACTTC
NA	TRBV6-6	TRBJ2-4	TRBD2	CASSYRLAGELPKDF	TGTGCCAGCAGTTACCGACTAGCGGGAGAGCTTCCGAAGGACTTC
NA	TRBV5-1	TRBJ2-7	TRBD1	CASSWRTGNEQYF	TGCGCCAGCAGCTGGAGGACAGGGAACGAGCAGTACTTC
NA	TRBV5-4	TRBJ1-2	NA	CASSPDRTNYGYTF	TGTGCCAGCAGCCCGGACAGAACTAACTATGGCTACACCTTC
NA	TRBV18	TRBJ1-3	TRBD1	CASSPSGTGAFGNTIYF	TGTGCCAGCTCACCATCCGGGACAGGAGCGTTTGGAAACACCATATATTTT
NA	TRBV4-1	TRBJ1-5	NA	CASSQEGGLFNQPQHF	TGCGCCAGCAGCCAAGAGGGAGGCCTCTTTAATCAGCCCCAGCATTTT
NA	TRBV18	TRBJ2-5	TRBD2	CASSLRTASGAQETQYF	TGTGCCAGCTCCCTTAGGACGGCCAGCGGGGCCCAAGAGACCCAGTACTTC
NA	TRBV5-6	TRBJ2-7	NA	CASSGGWSSYEQYF	TGTGCCAGCAGCGGTGGTTGGAGCTCCTACGAGCAGTACTTC
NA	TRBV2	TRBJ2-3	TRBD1	CASSELQGADTQYF	TGTGCCAGCAGTGAATTACAGGGGGCAGATACGCAGTATTTT
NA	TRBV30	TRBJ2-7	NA	CAWSYTYEQYF	TGTGCCTGGAGTTACACCTACGAGCAGTACTTC